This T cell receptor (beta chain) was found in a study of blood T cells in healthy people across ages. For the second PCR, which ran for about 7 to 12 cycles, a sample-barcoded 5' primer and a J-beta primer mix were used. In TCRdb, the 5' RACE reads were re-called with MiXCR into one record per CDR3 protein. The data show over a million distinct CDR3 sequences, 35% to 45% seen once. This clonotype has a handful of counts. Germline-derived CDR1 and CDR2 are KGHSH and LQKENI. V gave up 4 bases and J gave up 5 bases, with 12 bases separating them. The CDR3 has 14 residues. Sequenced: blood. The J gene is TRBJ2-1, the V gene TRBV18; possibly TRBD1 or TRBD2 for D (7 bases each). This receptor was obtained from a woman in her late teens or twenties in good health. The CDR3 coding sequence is TGTGCCAGCTCACAGGGGGCGGGAGACAATGAGCAGTTCTTC. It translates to CASSQGAGDNEQFF. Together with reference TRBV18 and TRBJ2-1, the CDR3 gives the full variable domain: NAGVMQNPRHLVRRRGQEARLRCSPMKGHSHVYWYRQLPEEGLKFMVYLQKENIIDESGMPKERFSAEFPKEGPSILRIQQVVRGDSAAYFCASSQGAGDNEQFFGPGTRLTVL.